This TCR beta chain derives from a study of cytomegalovirus exposure and HLA in healthy donors. General study points: Relative to equally common others, HLA-associated TCR beta chains showed greater clonal expansion in a later analysis. Fewer N-insertions (relative to the approximately 700-donor mean) were reportedly seen in an Asian-associated ancestry cluster in a later analysis.

To note about this clone: The antigen is not known.

PCR amplification relied on 60 Vbeta primers (plus 13 Jbeta primers). Clones were read by immunoSEQ multiplex PCR, and TCRdb kept only the in-frame ones, dropping some. In the table there are over 90,000 clones, 65% to 80% of which are singletons. The germline V gene has CDR1 LGHNA and CDR2 YSLEER. This CDR3 has 20 residues. The trim removed 0 bases at V and 4 bases at J, leaving 18 bases unmatched. The rearrangement joins TRBV4-3 to TRBJ2-1, with TRBD2 matching 7 bases. The sample was PBMCs. This TCR derives from a woman aged 70-85 years in good health and CMV-seropositive. The CDR3 sequence is CASSQDLPLPGGLVYNEQFF. CDR3 sequence (DNA): TGCGCCAGCAGCCAAGATCTGCCCCTCCCCGGCGGACTAGTTTACAATGAGCAGTTCTTC.